The clone carrying this T cell receptor (beta chain) occurred many times. Germline V lookup: CDR1 SGHTA, CDR2 FQGNSA. The length of the CDR3 is 13 residues. V was pared by 5 bases and J by 7 bases, with 12 bases between. This sample is part of a study of T cells after posttransplantation cyclophosphamide. Here immunoSEQ multiplex PCR was the method, and the copy in TCRdb shows in-frame clones only, minus some. Sampling found 20,000 to 25,000 clones, none seen once. This chain joins TRBV7-2 and TRBJ2-1, with D possibly TRBD2 on 6 matching bases. The receptor was derived from a woman aged 55 to 70 in good health, CMV-negative, and a related stem cell transplant donor. Source material: PBMCs. The CDR3 reads CASSNQGGNEQFF. The CDR3 DNA follows: TGTGCCAGCAGCAACCAGGGAGGAAATGAGCAGTTCTTC.